The 18 T cell receptor beta chains presented below share a single source sample, sequenced in a study of T cell responses to AZD1222 COVID-19 vaccine. Repertoires were generated with immunoSEQ multiplex PCR, while TCRdb's copy carries only in-frame clones and drops some. The repertoire includes 150,000 to 200,000 clones, 92% of them detected once, and about 1.5% sits in the top ten. The source material was peripheral blood, sampled 28 days after the second AZD1222 dose. These receptors all stem from an adult who received the AZD1222 COVID-19 vaccine.

This chain joins TRBV6-5 and TRBJ1-1; no clear D gene. There are 13 residues in the CDR3. Trimming took 6 bases from V and 6 from J, leaving 14 bases between them. Germline loops: CDR1 MNHEY, CDR2 SVGAGI. This chain's CDR3 is CASRLMGSPEAFF. The CDR3 nucleotides are TGTGCCAGCAGACTCATGGGATCCCCTGAAGCTTTCTTT.

The V call is TRBV5-1, the J call TRBJ2-2; D is uncertain. The V and J ends lost 2 bases and 0 bases respectively, with 8 bases between them. The germline gives CDR1 SGHRS, CDR2 YFSETQ. This CDR3 spans 15 amino acids. The CDR3 loop is CASSFLLSNTGELFF. The CDR3 DNA follows: TGCGCCAGCAGCTTTCTCCTATCGAACACCGGGGAGCTGTTTTTT. Complete variable domain (other parts from reference TRBV5-1 and TRBJ2-2): KAGVTQTPRYLIKTRGQQVTLSCSPISGHRSVSWYQQTPGQGLQFLFEYFSETQRNKGNFPGRFSGRQFSNSRSEMNVSTLELGDSALYLCASSFLLSNTGELFFGEGSRLTVL.

CDR3 protein: CASSSGNNSPLHF. DNA for the CDR3: TGTGCCAGCAGTTCGGGTAATAATTCACCCCTCCACTTT. The V and J genes are TRBV27 and TRBJ1-6; D not resolved. Germline lookup yields CDR1 MNHEY and CDR2 SMNVEV (reference sequence). The CDR3 contains 13 residues. V was trimmed by 4 bases and J by 5 bases, leaving 6 bases between them.

This chain links TRBV6-6 with TRBJ1-1; 9 positions match TRBD1. V was clipped by 7 bases and J by 2 bases; unmatched bases: 8. Germline lookup yields CDR1 MNHNY and CDR2 SVGAGI (reference sequence). CDR3 length: 15 residues. CDR3 nucleotide sequence: TGTGCCAGCATGGAACCGGGACAGGGTAACACTGAAGCTTTCTTT. This sequence encodes CASMEPGQGNTEAFF.

In its sample, this clone was seen once. The chain combines TRBV19 with TRBJ1-5, with 7 nucleotides matching TRBD1. V lost 7 bases, J lost 0 bases, and 9 bases stayed unmatched. The CDR3 has 16 amino acids. CDR1 and CDR2 from the germline V gene are LNHDA and SQIVND (reference sequence). The CDR3 DNA follows: TGTGCCAGTAATTGGGACAGTGACTATAGCAATCAGCCCCAGCATTTT. It specifies CASNWDSDYSNQPQHF. Filled out from reference TRBV19 and TRBJ1-5, the complete variable domain reads DGGITQSPKYLFRKEGQNVTLSCEQNLNHDAMYWYRQDPGQGLRLIYYSQIVNDFQKGDIAEGYSVSREKKESFPLTVTSAQKNPTAFYLCASNWDSDYSNQPQHFGDGTRLSIL.

This clone turned up a few times. The rearrangement joins TRBV5-1 to TRBJ2-2; D not certain. The CDR3 has 15 amino acids. Looked up from germline, CDR1 is SGHRS and CDR2 is YFSETQ. The V gene lost 0 bases and the J gene lost 3 bases, with 9 bases spanning the gap. The CDR3 nucleotides are TGCGCCAGCAGCTTGGACAGAACAGACACCGGGGAGCTGTTTTTT. Translating gives CASSLDRTDTGELFF.

The chain is built from TRBV18 and TRBJ1-1; D remains ambiguous. The V gene's germline CDR1 is KGHSH and CDR2 LQKENI. V lost 0 bases, J lost 1 base, and 12 bases lay in between. The CDR3 totals 16 residues. The CDR3 spells CASSPPAGMGNTEAFF. CDR3 DNA: TGTGCCAGCTCACCACCGGCGGGGATGGGGAACACTGAAGCTTTCTTT.

V gene TRBV4-3 combines with J gene TRBJ2-3; either TRBD1 or TRBD2 may fit D (5 bases each). Germline V gene lookup returns CDR1 LGHNA and CDR2 YSLEER. The CDR3 contains 14 residues. V lost 5 bases, J lost 6 bases, and 15 bases lay in between. This chain's CDR3 is CASSYNLRDDTQYF. In nucleotides, the CDR3 is TGCGCCAGCAGCTATAACCTGAGGGACGATACGCAGTATTTT.

This chain uses TRBV28 with TRBJ1-2; no definite D call. Per germline, CDR1 MDHEN and CDR2 SYDVKM. This CDR3 spans 12 amino acids. V was pared by 4 bases and J by 5 bases, with 8 bases between. CDR3 coding DNA: TGTGCCAGCAGTTCCACGGAGTATGGCTACACCTTC. Its protein is CASSSTEYGYTF.

The gene calls are TRBV5-1 and TRBJ1-6, with 10 bases fitting TRBD1. This CDR3 is built from 16 residues. The germline gives CDR1 SGHRS, CDR2 YFSETQ. V dropped 1 base and J dropped 10; count of bases not matched to a gene: 8. CDR3 loop: CASSLMGQGPGSPLHF. CDR3 coding DNA: TGCGCCAGCAGCTTGATGGGACAGGGGCCAGGGTCACCCCTCCACTTT.

The rearrangement uses TRBV19 and TRBJ2-7, with D tentatively TRBD2 (6 bases). The CDR3 is made up of 11 amino acids. V was cut by 5 bases and J by 7 bases, with 9 bases left in between. Germline CDR1 and CDR2: LNHDA and SQIVND (reference sequence). The CDR3 is CASSSRGEQYF. The CDR3 DNA is TGTGCCAGTAGTTCCCGGGGGGAGCAGTACTTC. Full variable domain (remainder filled in from reference TRBV19 and TRBJ2-7): DGGITQSPKYLFRKEGQNVTLSCEQNLNHDAMYWYRQDPGQGLRLIYYSQIVNDFQKGDIAEGYSVSREKKESFPLTVTSAQKNPTAFYLCASSSRGEQYFGPGTRLTVT.

J is TRBJ1-4 and V is TRBV5-5; D is undetermined. CDR3 length equals 15 residues. V was trimmed by 2 bases and J by 0 bases, leaving 8 bases between them. Per the germline V gene, CDR1 is SGHKS and CDR2 is YYEKEE (reference sequence). The CDR3 spells CASSFRGSTNEKLFF. CDR3 DNA: TGTGCCAGCAGCTTTAGAGGATCAACTAATGAAAAACTGTTTTTT.

This clone has more than one count but fewer than ten. The rearrangement links TRBV5-4 to TRBJ1-4; D uncertain. Germline lookup yields CDR1 SGHNT and CDR2 YYREEE (reference sequence). The germline V and J ends were trimmed by 0 bases and 3 bases, with 9 bases remaining between them. The CDR3 is 15 residues long. The CDR3 region is CASSLGGGPNEKLFF. The CDR3 DNA is TGTGCCAGCAGCTTGGGTGGCGGGCCTAATGAAAAACTGTTTTTT.

The CDR3 DNA reads TGTGCCAGCAGCCCGACAGGGAGGCAGACTGAAGCTTTCTTT. Translation: CASSPTGRQTEAFF. V gene TRBV5-4 combines with J gene TRBJ1-1; 7 bases are a match to TRBD1. The V segment lost 4 bases and the J segment 5 bases; nucleotides outside the gene matches: 8. Per the germline V gene, CDR1 is SGHNT and CDR2 is YYREEE (reference sequence). This CDR3 has 14 amino acids.

The chain uses TRBV5-1 and TRBJ1-1, with 9 bases lining up with TRBD1. The CDR3 loop spans 15 amino acids. V shed 1 base, J shed 5 bases, and the junction held 6 bases outside the gene matches. Per the germline V gene, CDR1 is SGHRS and CDR2 is YFSETQ. The CDR3, as DNA: TGCGCCAGCAGCTTGACGGACAGGGGAAGTACTGAAGCTTTCTTT. As protein: CASSLTDRGSTEAFF.

As regards this clone: The sample contains more than one DNA sequence encoding this CDR3. CDR3 sequence: CASSLGPYSNQPQHF. CDR3 nucleotide sequence: TGTGCCAGCAGCTTAGGGCCCTATAGCAATCAGCCCCAGCATTTT. The gene calls are TRBV7-2 and TRBJ1-5; no clear D gene. The CDR3 extends over 15 amino acids. V lost 1 base and J 0 bases, leaving 7 bases between the germline ends. The germline gives CDR1 SGHTA, CDR2 FQGNSA.

The chain links TRBV4-3 to TRBJ2-1; 10 bases line up with TRBD2. Germline V gene sequence: CDR1 LGHNA, CDR2 YSLEER. The V segment lost 0 bases and the J segment 5 bases; nucleotides outside the gene matches: 7. There are 17 residues in the CDR3. As DNA, the CDR3 is TGCGCCAGCAGCCAAGATACCTTAGCGGGAGGAGACAATGAGCAGTTCTTC. Protein: CASSQDTLAGGDNEQFF.

The V and J genes are TRBV28 and TRBJ1-4; D is ambiguous. Germline V gene sequence: CDR1 MDHEN, CDR2 SYDVKM. The V end was cut by 6 bases, the J end by 7 bases, with 15 bases between. The CDR3 has 14 amino acids. CDR3 coding DNA: TGTGCCAGCAGGGGGAGGCCTAGACCTGAAAAACTGTTTTTT. Its protein product is CASRGRPRPEKLFF.